This TCR beta chain appears in the sequencing data of a study of low-dose radiotherapy and immunotherapy resistance in tumors. Study background: Each fraction given to Cohort 2 every two weeks delivered 1 Gy, and the total reached 13 Gy over 26 weeks.

As for time point: after trial treatment. The treatment: LDRT plus nivolumab, ipilimumab, low-dose cyclophosphamide and aspirin (RACIN trial). Donors received a regimen that comprised nivolumab, ipilimumab, aspirin, low-dose cyclophosphamide and low-dose radiotherapy. TRAV- and TRBV-specific primers, spanning alpha and beta chains, primed first-strand cDNA. With a V-primer adapter and a constant-region primer, TCRs were amplified for roughly 18 PCR cycles. In vitro transcription served to amplify the isolated mRNA. TCRdb re-called the reads through MiXCR, storing one row per CDR3 protein. The data hold tens of thousands of distinct CDR3 sequences, with approximately 26% observed a single time. There are 12 residues in the CDR3. The germline CDR1 and CDR2 sequences are SNHLY and FYNNEI. Trimming took 5 bases from V and 7 from J, leaving 11 bases between them.

This TCR came from a male donor with prostate cancer. The source was PBMCs, collected after low-dose radiotherapy plus immunotherapy. This sequence joins TRBV2 and TRBJ1-2; D uncertain. CDR3 sequence: CASSTGLGGYTF. In nucleotides, the CDR3 is TGTGCCAGCAGTACCGGGCTCGGTGGCTACACCTTC.